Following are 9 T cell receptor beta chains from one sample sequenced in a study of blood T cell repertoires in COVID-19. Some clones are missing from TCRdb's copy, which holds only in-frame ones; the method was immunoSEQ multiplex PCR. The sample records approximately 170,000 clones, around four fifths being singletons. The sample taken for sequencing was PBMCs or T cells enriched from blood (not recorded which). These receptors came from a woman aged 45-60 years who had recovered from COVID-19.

This CDR3 is CASSLQGDYGYTF. The CDR3 DNA reads as TGTGCCAGCAGCCTCCAGGGCGACTATGGCTACACCTTC. This chain uses TRBV5-6 with TRBJ1-2; possible D gene TRBD1, 5 bases. CDR3 size: 13 residues. V was shortened by 4 bases and J by 3 bases, with 10 bases between the two germline ends. Per germline, CDR1 SGHDT and CDR2 YYEEEE.

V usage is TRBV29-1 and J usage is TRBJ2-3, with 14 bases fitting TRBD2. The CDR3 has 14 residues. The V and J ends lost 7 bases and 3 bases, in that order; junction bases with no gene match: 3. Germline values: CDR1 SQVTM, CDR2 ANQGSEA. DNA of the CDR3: TGCAGCGCAGGACTAGCGGGAGGAACAGATACGCAGTATTTT. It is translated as CSAGLAGGTDTQYF.

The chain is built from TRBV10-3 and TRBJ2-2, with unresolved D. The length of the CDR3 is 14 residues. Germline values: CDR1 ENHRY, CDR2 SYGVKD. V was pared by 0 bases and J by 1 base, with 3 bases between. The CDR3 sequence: CAISESRNTGELFF. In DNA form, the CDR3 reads TGTGCCATCAGTGAGTCGAGGAACACCGGGGAGCTGTTTTTT.

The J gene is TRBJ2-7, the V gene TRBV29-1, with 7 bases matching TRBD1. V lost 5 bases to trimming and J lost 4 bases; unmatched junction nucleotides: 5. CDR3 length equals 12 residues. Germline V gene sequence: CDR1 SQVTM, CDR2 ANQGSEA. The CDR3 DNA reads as TGCAGCGTTCGGACAGGCTCTTACGAGCAGTACTTC. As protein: CSVRTGSYEQYF.

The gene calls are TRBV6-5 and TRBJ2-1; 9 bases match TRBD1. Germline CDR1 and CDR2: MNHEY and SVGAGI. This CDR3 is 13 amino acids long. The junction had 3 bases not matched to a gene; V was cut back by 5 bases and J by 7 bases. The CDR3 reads CASSTGGRNEQFF. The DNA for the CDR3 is TGTGCCAGCAGTACAGGGGGCCGGAATGAGCAGTTCTTC.

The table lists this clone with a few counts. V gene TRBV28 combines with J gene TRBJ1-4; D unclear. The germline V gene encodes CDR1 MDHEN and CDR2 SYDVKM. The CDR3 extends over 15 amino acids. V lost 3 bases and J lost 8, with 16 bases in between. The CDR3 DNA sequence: TGTGCCAGCAGTTTCCCCTCCCCTTCGGGGGAAAAACTGTTTTTT. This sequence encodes CASSFPSPSGEKLFF.

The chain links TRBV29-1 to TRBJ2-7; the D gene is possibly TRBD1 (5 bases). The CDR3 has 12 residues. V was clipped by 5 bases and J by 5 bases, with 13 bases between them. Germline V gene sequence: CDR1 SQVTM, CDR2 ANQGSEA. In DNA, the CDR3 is TGCAGCGTTTTTTCGTGGGGCAACGAGCAGTACTTC. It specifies CSVFSWGNEQYF.

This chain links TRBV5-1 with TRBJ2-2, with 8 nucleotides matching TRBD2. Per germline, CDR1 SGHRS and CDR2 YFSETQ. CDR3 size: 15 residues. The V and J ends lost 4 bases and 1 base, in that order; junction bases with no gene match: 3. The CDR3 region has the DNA TGCGCCAGCAGCGCGGGGGGTTTGAACACCGGGGAGCTGTTTTTT. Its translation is CASSAGGLNTGELFF.

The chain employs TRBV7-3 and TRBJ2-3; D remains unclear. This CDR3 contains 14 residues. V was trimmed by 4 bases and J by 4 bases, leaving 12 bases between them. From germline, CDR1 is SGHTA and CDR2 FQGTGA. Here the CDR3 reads CASSSHTASDTQYF. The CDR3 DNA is TGTGCCAGCAGCTCCCACACCGCCTCAGATACGCAGTATTTT.